These T cell receptor beta chains were read from a single sample in a study of CD8+ T cells in alopecia areata. Libraries were prepared by immunoSEQ multiplex PCR; TCRdb keeps only in-frame clonotypes and omits some of them. The repertoire consists of 100,000 to 130,000 clones, with approximately 60% occurring once and the leading ten covering 20% to 25%. The sample taken for sequencing was CD8+ T cells sorted from blood. Receptor source: a human donor in good health. Each CDR3 is given with its conserved first and last residue. Each record gives: clone size, D gene, V gene, J gene, CDR3 protein, CDR3 DNA. A D gene is named only where the DNA matches it firmly. Size tells how often a clone was seen (once, few, many) or the class of an expanded clone, and some rows leave it out.

>.|.|TRBV13|TRBJ1-2
CASSLGASPNDTF
TGTGCCAGCAGCCTAGGGGCCTCTCCTAATGACACCTTC
>.|.|TRBV4-3|TRBJ1-2
CASSQEGWGLYYGYTF
TGCGCCAGCAGCCAAGAAGGGTGGGGGCTTTACTATGGCTACACCTTC
>.|.|TRBV13|TRBJ2-5
CASSLGRRQETQYF
TGTGCCAGCAGCTTAGGCAGACGACAAGAGACCCAGTACTTC
>.|TRBD1|TRBV13|TRBJ1-2
CASSSVGQLYGYTF
TGTGCCAGCAGCTCAGTGGGACAGCTCTATGGCTACACCTTC
>.|TRBD1|TRBV6-5|TRBJ1-2
CASSYLTNRGHGYTF
TGTGCCAGCAGTTACTTGACAAACAGGGGGCATGGCTACACCTTC
>.|.|TRBV20-1|TRBJ1-6
CSAPTSSPLHF
TGCAGTGCGCCGACATCTTCACCCCTCCACTTT
>.|.|TRBV29-1|TRBJ2-7
CSAPLAGAHYEQYF
TGCAGCGCCCCTTTGGCGGGGGCTCACTACGAGCAGTACTTC
>once|.|TRBV29-1|TRBJ1-5
CSVAPGEGQPQHF
TGCAGCGTTGCCCCGGGAGAAGGTCAGCCCCAGCATTTT
>.|.|TRBV27|TRBJ2-3
CASSPQVGLPTDTQYF
TGTGCCAGCAGTCCTCAGGTGGGCTTACCCACAGATACGCAGTATTTT
>few|.|TRBV29-1|TRBJ2-5
CSVEKLGFQETQYF
TGCAGCGTTGAAAAGTTAGGGTTCCAAGAGACCCAGTACTTC
>many|TRBD1|TRBV19|TRBJ1-4
CASRRETGGAWTNEKLFF
TGTGCCAGTAGAAGAGAAACAGGGGGAGCGTGGACTAATGAAAAACTGTTTTTT
>.|.|TRBV5-6|TRBJ2-2
CASSLGSTGELFF
TGTGCCAGCAGCTTAGGTAGCACCGGGGAGCTGTTTTTT
>.|TRBD2|TRBV6-5|TRBJ2-3
CASSPWGGRGDTQYF
TGTGCCAGCAGCCCCTGGGGGGGTCGGGGAGATACGCAGTATTTT
>.|TRBD1|TRBV7-8|TRBJ1-5
CASSDTGGEFEPQHF
TGTGCCAGCAGCGATACAGGGGGAGAGTTTGAGCCCCAGCATTTT
>.|TRBD2|TRBV7-9|TRBJ2-5
CASSLRGLGGETQYF
TGTGCCAGCAGCTTAAGGGGACTAGGTGGGGAGACCCAGTACTTC
>.|.|TRBV4-3|TRBJ2-1
CASSQDYRPGGLPTYEQFF
TGCGCCAGCAGCCAAGATTATCGGCCGGGGGGCCTCCCTACCTATGAGCAGTTCTTC
>few|.|TRBV11-2|TRBJ2-7
CASSSPLRFEQYF
TGTGCCAGCAGCTCCCCTTTGAGGTTCGAGCAGTACTTC
>.|.|TRBV7-6|TRBJ1-1
CASSPLGGVGAEAFF
TGTGCCAGCAGCCCATTGGGAGGGGTCGGCGCTGAAGCTTTCTTT
>.|.|TRBV11-2|TRBJ2-5
CASSLTPNYYQETQYF
TGTGCCAGCAGCTTAACGCCGAATTATTACCAAGAGACCCAGTACTTC
>.|.|TRBV29-1|TRBJ2-2
CSVEWGDRNTGELFF
TGCAGCGTTGAATGGGGGGATCGGAACACCGGGGAGCTGTTTTTT
>.|.|TRBV30|TRBJ2-2
CAWTDPPGELFF
TGTGCCTGGACGGACCCTCCCGGGGAGCTGTTTTTT
>.|TRBD2|TRBV9|TRBJ2-3
CASSAGLADTDTQYF
TGTGCCAGCAGCGCCGGACTAGCCGACACAGATACGCAGTATTTT
>.|.|TRBV27|TRBJ2-5
CASSSDSWGTQYF
TGTGCCAGCAGTTCGGACTCCTGGGGGACCCAGTACTTC
>.|.|TRBV29-1|TRBJ1-2
CSVTEGGPGDPGYTF
TGCAGCGTGACGGAGGGGGGCCCGGGCGATCCTGGCTACACCTTC
>few|.|TRBV10-3|TRBJ1-1
CAIRGARENTEAFF
TGTGCCATCAGAGGGGCGAGGGAGAACACTGAAGCTTTCTTT
>many|TRBD1|TRBV5-6|TRBJ1-1
CASSQEDRPNTEAFF
TGTGCCAGCAGCCAAGAGGACAGGCCGAACACTGAAGCTTTCTTT
>once|.|TRBV20-1|TRBJ2-1
CSLTAGNEQFF
TGCAGTCTCACCGCTGGCAATGAGCAGTTCTTC
>.|.|TRBV4-2|TRBJ1-1
CASSPENTEAFF
TGTGCCAGCAGCCCAGAGAACACTGAAGCTTTCTTT
>few|.|TRBV6-5|TRBJ2-5
CASSYFRPGETQYF
TGTGCCAGCAGTTACTTTCGACCAGGCGAGACCCAGTACTTC
>.|TRBD1|TRBV15|TRBJ2-7
CATSRDQDRRSYEQYF
TGTGCCACCAGCAGAGATCAGGACAGGCGGTCCTACGAGCAGTACTTC
>few|TRBD2|TRBV9|TRBJ2-3
CASSPSGGTTDTQYF
TGTGCCAGCAGCCCTAGCGGGGGGACCACAGATACGCAGTATTTT
>.|TRBD1|TRBV5-6|TRBJ2-7
CASKTGGNYEQYF
TGTGCCAGCAAGACAGGGGGCAACTACGAGCAGTACTTC
>.|.|TRBV2|TRBJ2-3
CASSETVGGFTDTQYF
TGTGCCAGCAGTGAGACAGTCGGGGGATTCACAGATACGCAGTATTTT
>.|.|TRBV15|TRBJ2-4
CATSRDGREIAKNIQYF
TGTGCCACCAGCAGAGATGGCCGGGAAATAGCCAAAAACATTCAGTACTTC
>.|.|TRBV28|TRBJ2-5
CASSLNGDEPETQYF
TGTGCCAGCAGTTTAAACGGAGACGAGCCGGAGACCCAGTACTTC
>.|.|TRBV25-1|TRBJ1-2
CASSASRGGYTF
TGTGCCAGCAGTGCATCCAGGGGCGGCTACACCTTC
>.|.|TRBV4-2|TRBJ1-2
CASSQDRASYGYTF
TGTGCCAGCAGCCAAGACAGGGCCTCCTATGGCTACACCTTC
>few|.|TRBV19|TRBJ1-2
CASGASVAYGYTF
TGTGCCAGTGGCGCCAGCGTAGCTTATGGCTACACCTTC
>.|.|TRBV6-1|TRBJ2-5
CAVEGGGETQYF
TGTGCGGTGGAGGGGGGCGGAGAGACCCAGTACTTC
>.|.|TRBV5-1|TRBJ2-1
CASSLLSAYNEQFF
TGCGCCAGCAGCTTGCTTTCAGCCTACAATGAGCAGTTCTTC
>few|.|TRBV28|TRBJ2-3
CASSLATNTQYF
TGTGCCAGCAGTTTGGCGACCAATACGCAGTATTTT